This T cell receptor beta chain stems from a study of blood T cell repertoires in COVID-19. Looking at the study overall: Samples taken during acute and convalescent COVID-19 were collected in the United States, Italy and Spain.

The assay was immunoSEQ multiplex PCR, and TCRdb's table has in-frame clones only and misses some. Here the sample spans some 220,000 clones, roughly 84% being singletons. V dropped 6 bases and J dropped 8; count of bases not matched to a gene: 6. The germline CDR1 and CDR2 sequences are MNHEY and SVGAGI. There are 12 residues in the CDR3. This sequence joins TRBV6-5 and TRBJ1-2, with 7 bases lining up with TRBD1. Sample: peripheral blood. The clonotype originates from a man between 50 and 59 years old who had recovered from COVID-19. CDR3 loop: CASSRQGNGYTF. The CDR3 DNA is TGTGCCAGCAGCCGACAGGGAAACGGCTACACCTTC.